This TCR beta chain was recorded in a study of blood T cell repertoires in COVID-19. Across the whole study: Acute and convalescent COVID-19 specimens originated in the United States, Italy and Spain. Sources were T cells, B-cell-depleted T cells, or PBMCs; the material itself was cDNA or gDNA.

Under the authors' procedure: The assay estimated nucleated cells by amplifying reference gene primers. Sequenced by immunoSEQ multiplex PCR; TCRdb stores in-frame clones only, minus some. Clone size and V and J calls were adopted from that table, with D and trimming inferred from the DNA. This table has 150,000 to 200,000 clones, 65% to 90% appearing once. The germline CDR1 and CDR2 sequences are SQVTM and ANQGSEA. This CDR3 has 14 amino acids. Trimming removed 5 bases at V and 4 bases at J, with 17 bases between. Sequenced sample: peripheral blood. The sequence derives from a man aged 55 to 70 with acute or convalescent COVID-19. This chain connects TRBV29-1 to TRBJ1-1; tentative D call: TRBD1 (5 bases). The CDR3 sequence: CSVSAGGGVTEAFF. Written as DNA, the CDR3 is TGCAGCGTTTCCGCCGGGGGGGGAGTCACTGAAGCTTTCTTT.